This TCR beta chain was recorded in a study of T cell responses to AZD1222 COVID-19 vaccine. Study-wide points: Only five or six individuals given AZD1222 were seropositive at baseline. A mostly white British donor set with more females was recruited, and clonal diversity was possibly underestimated. Repertoire sampling happened only post peak T cell response.

On this clone: What it binds is unknown.

Libraries were prepared by immunoSEQ multiplex PCR; TCRdb keeps only in-frame clonotypes and omits some of them. The top ten hold just over 2.5% of the sample, which has about 120,000 clones, roughly 90% seen once. CDR3 size: 16 residues. The germline V and J ends were trimmed by 5 bases and 2 bases, with 18 bases remaining between them. From germline, CDR1 is LNHDA and CDR2 SQIVND (reference sequence). The TCR comes from an adult who received the AZD1222 COVID-19 vaccine. This sequence joins TRBV19 and TRBJ1-2; D possibly corresponds to TRBD1 (6 bases). The source was peripheral blood, collected 28 days after the second AZD1222 dose. CDR3 nucleotides: TGTGCCAGTAGTTATAATAGAGGCAGGGGAAACTATGGCTACACCTTC. This codes for CASSYNRGRGNYGYTF.